This T cell receptor (beta chain) originates from a study of T cells expressing NK-cell markers. The overall study: Sorted T-cell subsets CD3+CD56+NKG2C+, CD3+CD56+NKG2C- and CD3+CD56-NKG2C+ were TCR beta-sequenced.

This CDR3 has 14 residues. CDR1 SGHRS and CDR2 YFSETQ come from the germline V gene. Synthesis of TCR beta cDNA relied on 5'RACE template switching carrying UMIs. With the 5' RACE reads reprocessed, TCRdb shows one record per CDR3 protein and no DNA. The ten top clones account for less than 20%, within a sample of roughly 110,000 distinct CDR3 sequences. V usage is TRBV5-1 and J usage is TRBJ1-6; TCRdb's assignment of TRBD1 cannot be checked, as there is no DNA. The sequenced sample was blood T cells: a sorted CD56 or NKG2C T cell subset, CD4+ or CD8+ T cells, or bulk PBMC T cells (not recorded which). This clonotype originated in a woman between 18 and 70 years old in good health. CDR3 in amino acids: CASSLTGWGSPLHF.